Below are 5 T cell receptor beta chains sequenced from a single sample in a study of molecular identifiers for immune sequencing clone quantification. One entry per CDR3 protein, called by TCRdb with MiXCR from the PCR reads. The sample shows roughly 97,000 distinct CDR3 sequences, approximately 24% of them seen only once. Sequenced: naive CD8+ T cells from blood, with Jurkat cell RNA spiked in. As for subset: FACS-sorted CD8+CD4-CCR7+CD45RA+ naive T cells. These receptors all come from a human donor in good health. Some libraries in this study had Jurkat cell RNA spiked in.

The rearrangement uses TRBV12-3 or TRBV12-4 and TRBJ2-5; D is perhaps TRBD2 (5 bases). V lost 3 bases and J 5 bases, leaving 10 bases between the germline ends. This CDR3 has 13 amino acids. The CDR3 sequence is CASSLSGGETQYF. The CDR3 DNA reads TGTGCCAGCAGTTTGTCGGGCGGGGAGACCCAGTACTTC.

This chain uses TRBV13 with TRBJ1-3; no definite D call. The CDR3 consists of 14 residues. The V and J ends lost 4 bases and 2 bases respectively, with 9 bases between them. Per germline, CDR1 PRHDT and CDR2 FYEKMQ (reference sequence). The CDR3 region has the DNA TGTGCCAGCAGCTCTCCCAAGGCTGGAAACACCATATATTTT. Its protein is CASSSPKAGNTIYF.

The table lists this clonotype with many counts. The chain uses TRBV27 and TRBJ1-2; the match to TRBD1 covers 10 bases. This CDR3 is built from 16 residues. Losses at the gene ends were 4 bases for V and 4 bases for J; bases not matched to a gene: 9. Germline-derived CDR1 and CDR2 are MNHEY and SMNVEV (reference sequence). CDR3 nucleotides: TGTGCCAGCAGTTACAGACAGGGGGCGCCGACCTATGGCTACACCTTC. Encoded protein: CASSYRQGAPTYGYTF.

This clonotype has a count of ten or more. V usage is TRBV12-3 or TRBV12-4 and J usage is TRBJ2-2; the D gene is possibly TRBD1 (6 bases). The V gene lost 7 bases and the J gene lost 3 bases, with 15 bases spanning the gap. This CDR3 spans 15 amino acids. The CDR3 region is CASTLGSGDTGELFF. Here the CDR3 DNA reads TGTGCCAGCACCCTCGGCTCAGGGGACACCGGGGAGCTGTTTTTT.

This chain joins TRBV19 and TRBJ2-6, with D hard to call. Trimming took off 1 base at V and 4 bases at J, with 8 bases between the two ends. CDR1 is LNHDA and CDR2 is SQIVND in the germline V gene (reference sequence). CDR3 size: 15 residues. The CDR3 region has the DNA TGTGCCAGTAGTATAGGAACAAGAGGGGCCAACGTCCTGACTTTC. Its protein product is CASSIGTRGANVLTF.